This T cell receptor beta chain derives from a study of cytomegalovirus exposure and HLA in healthy donors. TCRdb's table, derived via immunoSEQ multiplex PCR, lists solely in-frame clones and lacks some. The sample consists of some 160,000 clones, 88% of them appearing once. There are 13 residues in the CDR3. Germline values: CDR1 SGHRS, CDR2 YFSETQ. The germline V and J ends were trimmed by 0 bases and 6 bases, with 9 bases remaining between them. Findings of the study overall: The classifier reportedly diagnosed cytomegalovirus status with high specificity and sensitivity.

For this clone: Its antigen remains unidentified.

The chain has TRBV5-1 and TRBJ1-2, with unresolved D. The sequence was collected from a man aged 18 to 35 in good health and CMV-seronegative. Sequenced: PBMCs. In DNA, the CDR3 is TGCGCCAGCAGCTTGGCCATGCGGAATGGCTACACCTTC. Protein product: CASSLAMRNGYTF.